This is a list of T cell receptor beta chains from one sample in a study of cytomegalovirus exposure and HLA in healthy donors. The assay was immunoSEQ multiplex PCR, and TCRdb's table has in-frame clones only and misses some. The data hold 170,000 or so clones, with nearly 80% observed a single time. Material: PBMCs. Receptor source: a middle-aged woman in good health and CMV-seronegative. The CDR3 runs from the conserved cysteine through the conserved F or W. The order of the fields is J gene, D gene, V gene, clone size, CDR3 protein, CDR3 DNA. D genes are given only for firm matches. Size is omitted from some rows. Given values are once, few, many or a class for expanded clones.

>TRBJ2-5|TRBD2|TRBV4-1|-
CASSQVYSGATQETQYF
TGCGCCAGCAGCCAAGTTTATAGCGGGGCTACTCAAGAGACCCAGTACTTC
>TRBJ2-2|TRBD1|TRBV5-1|-
CASRRTGYDTGELFF
TGCGCCAGCAGGCGGACAGGGTATGACACCGGGGAGCTGTTTTTT
>TRBJ1-2|-|TRBV2|-
CASTGRTYGYTF
TGTGCCAGCACTGGCCGTACCTATGGCTACACCTTC
>TRBJ1-3|-|TRBV11-2|few
CASSEIRNTIYF
TGTGCCAGCAGTGAGATTCGAAACACCATATATTTT
>TRBJ2-3|TRBD2|TRBV10-3|few
CAISERGGGDTDTQYF
TGTGCCATCAGTGAGCGTGGGGGGGGTGACACAGATACGCAGTATTTT
>TRBJ2-5|-|TRBV28|-
CASATRNQETQYF
TGTGCCAGCGCAACTAGAAATCAAGAGACCCAGTACTTC
>TRBJ1-2|TRBD1|TRBV20-1|-
CSAPRDRAYTF
TGCAGTGCTCCTCGGGACAGGGCCTACACCTTC
>TRBJ1-1|-|TRBV28|-
CASVRGQLDTEAFF
TGTGCCAGCGTAAGAGGACAGCTAGACACTGAAGCTTTCTTT
>TRBJ2-7|-|TRBV15|-
CATSRHMAPYEQYF
TGTGCCACCAGCAGGCACATGGCCCCGTACGAGCAGTACTTC
>TRBJ1-2|-|TRBV6-1|-
CASTKDRRPGGYTF
TGTGCCAGTACTAAGGACAGACGCCCGGGTGGCTACACCTTC
>TRBJ1-1|-|TRBV7-6|once
CASSPQSGQMYEAFF
TGTGCCAGCAGCCCTCAAAGCGGACAGATGTATGAAGCTTTCTTT
>TRBJ2-5|TRBD1|TRBV18|few
CASSRDREETQYF
TGTGCCAGCTCACGGGACAGGGAAGAGACCCAGTACTTC
>TRBJ1-4|TRBD1|TRBV7-8|-
CASSSGTANEKLFF
TGTGCCAGCAGCTCCGGGACAGCTAATGAAAAACTGTTTTTT
>TRBJ2-1|TRBD2|TRBV6-1|-
CASSDLAGGPDEQFF
TGTGCCAGCAGTGATCTGGCGGGGGGGCCGGATGAGCAGTTCTTC
>TRBJ1-1|-|TRBV6-5|few
CASSPGTRAGTEAFF
TGTGCCAGCAGTCCGGGGACCCGAGCGGGCACTGAAGCTTTCTTT
>TRBJ2-2|-|TRBV5-4|once
CASSLVGGGAAGELFF
TGTGCCAGCAGCTTGGTGGGTGGGGGGGCCGCCGGGGAGCTGTTTTTT
>TRBJ2-6|-|TRBV4-1|-
CASSPTTVDMTGANVLTF
TGCGCCAGCAGCCCCACAACAGTTGACATGACTGGGGCCAACGTCCTGACTTTC
>TRBJ2-7|TRBD1|TRBV2|-
CASSWGDRGPSYEQYF
TGTGCCAGCAGTTGGGGGGACAGGGGGCCGTCCTACGAGCAGTACTTC
>TRBJ2-7|TRBD1|TRBV7-9|-
CSSRRNGQGDEQYF
TGTTCCAGCAGGCGGAATGGACAGGGAGACGAGCAGTACTTC
>TRBJ2-1|TRBD2|TRBV6-5|-
CASSYARAGGGNEQFF
TGTGCCAGCAGTTACGCTCGAGCGGGGGGGGGCAATGAGCAGTTCTTC
>TRBJ2-3|-|TRBV18|-
CASSPIQTGDTQYF
TGTGCCAGCTCACCGATACAAACAGGGGATACGCAGTATTTT
>TRBJ2-5|TRBD1|TRBV28|-
CASSPPGQGAGQETQYF
TGTGCCAGCAGTCCTCCGGGACAGGGGGCGGGGCAAGAGACCCAGTACTTC
>TRBJ2-1|-|TRBV28|few
CASRPVRTYNEQFF
TGTGCCAGCAGGCCCGTGCGGACCTACAATGAGCAGTTCTTC
>TRBJ1-4|-|TRBV5-6|-
CASSPYRATNEKLFF
TGTGCCAGCAGCCCCTACAGAGCAACTAATGAAAAACTGTTTTTT
>TRBJ2-7|-|TRBV18|-
CASSPRTGQDEQYF
TGTGCCAGCTCACCTCGAACAGGGCAGGACGAGCAGTACTTC
>TRBJ1-2|TRBD1|TRBV29-1|-
CSVGSSGQGKGYTF
TGCAGCGTTGGGTCTTCGGGACAGGGTAAAGGCTACACCTTC
>TRBJ2-2|TRBD1|TRBV19|-
CASSLRDRVSGELFF
TGTGCCAGTAGTCTCCGGGACAGGGTGTCCGGGGAGCTGTTTTTT
>TRBJ1-4|-|TRBV5-1|-
CASSFGGGDEKLFF
TGCGCCAGCAGCTTTGGAGGAGGTGATGAAAAACTGTTTTTT
>TRBJ2-7|TRBD1|TRBV27|-
CASRGTGARYEQYF
TGTGCCAGCAGAGGGACAGGGGCGCGATACGAGCAGTACTTC
>TRBJ2-7|TRBD2|TRBV25-1|-
CASSDHSGGALKKQYF
TGTGCCAGCAGTGACCATAGCGGGGGGGCCTTGAAGAAGCAGTACTTC
>TRBJ1-2|-|TRBV2|-
CASSERSLYQFYGYTF
TGTGCCAGCAGTGAAAGATCACTATACCAGTTCTATGGCTACACCTTC
>TRBJ2-7|TRBD2|TRBV7-9|-
CASSSSGGIYEQYF
TGTGCCAGCAGCTCTAGCGGGGGGATCTACGAGCAGTACTTC
>TRBJ2-5|-|TRBV5-1|-
CASSPGQYQETQYF
TGCGCCAGCAGCCCCGGACAGTACCAAGAGACCCAGTACTTC
>TRBJ2-1|TRBD2|TRBV18|-
CASSPPGLAGLGSYNEQFF
TGTGCCAGCTCACCACCCGGACTAGCGGGGTTGGGCTCCTACAATGAGCAGTTCTTC
>TRBJ2-7|-|TRBV5-6|-
CASSSTGTSHYEQYF
TGTGCCAGCAGCTCAACCGGGACATCTCACTACGAGCAGTACTTC
>TRBJ2-5|TRBD2|TRBV2|-
CASSAGTSGGSRETQYF
TGTGCCAGCAGCGCCGGGACTAGCGGGGGTTCCCGGGAGACCCAGTACTTC
>TRBJ2-3|-|TRBV5-1|few
CASSLVGKSTDTQYF
TGCGCCAGCAGCTTGGTTGGCAAAAGCACAGATACGCAGTATTTT
>TRBJ2-7|-|TRBV7-9|-
CASSLSAYEQYF
TGTGCCAGCAGCTTATCGGCCTACGAGCAGTACTTC
>TRBJ1-1|TRBD1|TRBV5-1|-
CASSAGTGGHLNTEAFF
TGCGCCAGCAGCGCCGGGACAGGGGGCCACCTGAACACTGAAGCTTTCTTT
>TRBJ2-5|TRBD1|TRBV5-1|-
CASSLRTGETQYF
TGCGCCAGCAGCCTCCGGACAGGAGAGACCCAGTACTTC
>TRBJ2-2|TRBD2|TRBV28|-
CASTTDLFSGGSTGELFF
TGTGCCAGCACCACTGACCTCTTTTCGGGGGGAAGCACCGGGGAGCTGTTTTTT
>TRBJ2-2|TRBD2|TRBV5-4|-
CASSRGGRNTGELFF
TGTGCCAGCAGCCGGGGGGGAAGGAACACCGGGGAGCTGTTTTTT
>TRBJ2-3|-|TRBV18|-
CASSPRQQTDTQYF
TGTGCCAGCTCACCGAGGCAGCAAACAGATACGCAGTATTTT
>TRBJ2-7|TRBD2|TRBV7-9|-
CSSSLAGSPYEQYF
TGTTCCAGCAGCTTAGCGGGGAGCCCCTACGAGCAGTACTTC
>TRBJ2-7|-|TRBV23-1|-
CASSHFVGGLIYEQYF
TGCGCCAGCAGTCATTTCGTTGGAGGTCTCATCTACGAGCAGTACTTC
>TRBJ2-5|-|TRBV6-5|few
CASSLQDSIQETQYF
TGTGCCAGCAGCCTACAGGACAGCATCCAAGAGACCCAGTACTTC
>TRBJ2-3|-|TRBV6-6|-
CASSYSWQADTQYF
TGTGCCAGCAGTTACTCTTGGCAGGCAGATACGCAGTATTTT
>TRBJ2-7|-|TRBV5-4|-
CASSRDYVSGEQYF
TGTGCCAGCAGCCGGGATTACGTTTCAGGCGAGCAGTACTTC
>TRBJ1-2|-|TRBV11-2|-
CASSLARGGNYGYTF
TGTGCCAGCAGCTTAGCCCGCGGCGGTAACTATGGCTACACCTTC
>TRBJ2-5|-|TRBV7-9|-
CASSRRRDQETQYF
TGTGCCAGCAGCCGAAGGAGGGACCAAGAGACCCAGTACTTC
>TRBJ2-7|TRBD1|TRBV5-6|-
CASNNGDRVHEQYF
TGTGCCAGCAACAACGGGGACAGGGTTCACGAGCAGTACTTC
>TRBJ2-5|-|TRBV5-1|once
CASSHGTPQETQYF
TGCGCCAGCAGCCACGGGACACCACAAGAGACCCAGTACTTC
>TRBJ2-1|-|TRBV5-1|-
CASSLAGEYNEQFF
TGCGCCAGCAGCTTGGCAGGGGAATACAATGAGCAGTTCTTC
>TRBJ2-1|TRBD1|TRBV6-1|-
CASSVDRAPYNEQFF
TGTGCCAGCAGTGTGGACAGGGCCCCCTACAATGAGCAGTTCTTC